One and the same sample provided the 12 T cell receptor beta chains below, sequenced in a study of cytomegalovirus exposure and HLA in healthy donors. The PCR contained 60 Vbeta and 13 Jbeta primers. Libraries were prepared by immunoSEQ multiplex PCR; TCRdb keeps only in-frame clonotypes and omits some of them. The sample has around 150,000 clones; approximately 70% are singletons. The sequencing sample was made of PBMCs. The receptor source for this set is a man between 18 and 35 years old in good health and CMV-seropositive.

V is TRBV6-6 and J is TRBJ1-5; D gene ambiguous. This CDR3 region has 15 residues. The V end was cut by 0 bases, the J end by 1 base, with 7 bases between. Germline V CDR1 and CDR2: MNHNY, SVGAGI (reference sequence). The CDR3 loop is CASSYSGVSNQPQHF. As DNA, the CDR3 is TGTGCCAGCAGTTACTCCGGTGTGAGCAATCAGCCCCAGCATTTT.

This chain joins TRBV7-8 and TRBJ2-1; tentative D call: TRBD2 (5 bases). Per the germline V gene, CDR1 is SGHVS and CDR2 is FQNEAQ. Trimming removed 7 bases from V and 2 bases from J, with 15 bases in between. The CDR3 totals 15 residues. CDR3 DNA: TGTGCCAGCACTGCCGGGGTACTAACCTACAATGAGCAGTTCTTC. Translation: CASTAGVLTYNEQFF.

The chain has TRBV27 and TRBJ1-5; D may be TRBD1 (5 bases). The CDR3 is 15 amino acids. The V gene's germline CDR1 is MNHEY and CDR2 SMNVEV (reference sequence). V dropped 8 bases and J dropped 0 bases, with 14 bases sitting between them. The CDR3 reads CASGVGGFSNQPQHF. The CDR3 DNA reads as TGTGCCAGCGGGGTGGGGGGATTTAGCAATCAGCCCCAGCATTTT.

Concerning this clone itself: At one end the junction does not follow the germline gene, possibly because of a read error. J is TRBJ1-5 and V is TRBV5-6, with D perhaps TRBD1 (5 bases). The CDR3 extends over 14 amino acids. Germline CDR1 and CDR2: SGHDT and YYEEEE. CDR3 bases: TGTGCCAGCAGCTCCGCGTGGGGCAAGCAGCCCCAGCATTTT. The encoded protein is CASSSAWGKQPQHF.

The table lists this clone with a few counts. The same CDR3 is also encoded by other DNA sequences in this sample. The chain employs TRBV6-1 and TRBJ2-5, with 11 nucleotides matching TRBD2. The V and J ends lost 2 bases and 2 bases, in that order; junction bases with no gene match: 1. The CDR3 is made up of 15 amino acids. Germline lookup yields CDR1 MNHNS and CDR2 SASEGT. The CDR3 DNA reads TGTGCCAGCAGTGAACTAGCGGGAGGTCAAGAGACCCAGTACTTC. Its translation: CASSELAGGQETQYF.

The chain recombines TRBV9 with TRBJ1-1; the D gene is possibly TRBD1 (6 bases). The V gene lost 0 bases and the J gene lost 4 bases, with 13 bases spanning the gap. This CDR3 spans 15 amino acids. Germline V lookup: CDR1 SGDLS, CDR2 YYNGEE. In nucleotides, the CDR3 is TGTGCCAGCAGCGTAGACCGGGACAAGGGCACTGAAGCTTTCTTT. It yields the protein CASSVDRDKGTEAFF.

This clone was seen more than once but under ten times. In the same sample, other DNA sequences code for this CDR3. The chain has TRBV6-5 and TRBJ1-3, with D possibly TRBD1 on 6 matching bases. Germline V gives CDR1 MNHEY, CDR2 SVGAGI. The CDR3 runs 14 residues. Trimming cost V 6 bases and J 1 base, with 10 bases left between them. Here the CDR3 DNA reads TGTGCCAGCAGCCGAACAGGGTCTGGAAACACCATATATTTT. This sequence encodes CASSRTGSGNTIYF.

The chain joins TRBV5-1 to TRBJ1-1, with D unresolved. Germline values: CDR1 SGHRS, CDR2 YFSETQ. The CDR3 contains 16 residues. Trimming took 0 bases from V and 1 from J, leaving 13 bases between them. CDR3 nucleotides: TGCGCCAGCAGCTTGGCCGTGAGGAACCCGAACACTGAAGCTTTCTTT. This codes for CASSLAVRNPNTEAFF. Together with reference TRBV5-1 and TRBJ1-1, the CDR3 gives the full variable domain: KAGVTQTPRYLIKTRGQQVTLSCSPISGHRSVSWYQQTPGQGLQFLFEYFSETQRNKGNFPGRFSGRQFSNSRSEMNVSTLELGDSALYLCASSLAVRNPNTEAFFGQGTRLTVV.

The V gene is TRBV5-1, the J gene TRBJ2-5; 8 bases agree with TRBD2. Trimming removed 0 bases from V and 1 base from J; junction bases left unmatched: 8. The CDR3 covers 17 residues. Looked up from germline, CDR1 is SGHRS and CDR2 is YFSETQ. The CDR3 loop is CASSLVGSGALQETQYF. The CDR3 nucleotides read TGCGCCAGCAGCTTGGTCGGTAGCGGGGCCCTCCAAGAGACCCAGTACTTC. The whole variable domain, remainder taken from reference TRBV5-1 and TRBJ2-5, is KAGVTQTPRYLIKTRGQQVTLSCSPISGHRSVSWYQQTPGQGLQFLFEYFSETQRNKGNFPGRFSGRQFSNSRSEMNVSTLELGDSALYLCASSLVGSGALQETQYFGPGTRLLVL.

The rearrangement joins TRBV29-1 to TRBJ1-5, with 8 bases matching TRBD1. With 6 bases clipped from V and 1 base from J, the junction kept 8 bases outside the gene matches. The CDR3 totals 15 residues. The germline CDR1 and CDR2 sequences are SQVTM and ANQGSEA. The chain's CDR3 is CSVTTTGESNQPQHF. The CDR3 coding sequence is TGCAGCGTGACAACGACAGGGGAAAGCAATCAGCCCCAGCATTTT.

The CDR3 is CASRRDRDTDTQYF. CDR3 bases: TGTGCCAGCAGACGGGACAGAGACACAGATACGCAGTATTTT. The chain joins TRBV6-5 to TRBJ2-3; 7 nucleotides match TRBD1. The V and J ends lost 6 bases and 2 bases, in that order; junction bases with no gene match: 5. There are 14 residues in the CDR3. Germline V gives CDR1 MNHEY, CDR2 SVGAGI.

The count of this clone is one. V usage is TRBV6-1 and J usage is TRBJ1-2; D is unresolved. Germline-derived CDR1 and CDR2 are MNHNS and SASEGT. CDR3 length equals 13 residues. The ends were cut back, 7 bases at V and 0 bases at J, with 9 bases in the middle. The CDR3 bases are TGTGCCAGCAAAGAGGGTGCTAACTATGGCTACACCTTC. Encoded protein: CASKEGANYGYTF.